These 10 T cell receptor beta chains were sequenced from one sample in a study of cytomegalovirus exposure and HLA in healthy donors. The PCR employed 60 Vbeta primers together with 13 Jbeta primers. The repertoire was sequenced with immunoSEQ multiplex PCR; TCRdb's copy has only in-frame clones and lacks some. The sample consists of about 170,000 clones, 70% to 80% of them appearing once. The sample was PBMCs. The receptors were sampled from a female donor in good health and CMV-seronegative.

The chain links TRBV6-6 to TRBJ1-2, with TRBD1 as a possible D gene (6 bases). The V gene lost 6 bases and the J gene lost 9 bases, with 20 bases spanning the gap. This CDR3 has 14 amino acids. Germline assignment: CDR1 MNHNY and CDR2 SVGAGI (reference sequence). CDR3 region: CASSSSGGGERYTF. The CDR3 DNA is TGTGCCAGCAGCTCTTCGGGGGGCGGGGAGCGCTACACCTTC.

The J gene is TRBJ2-7, the V gene TRBV27, with 13 bases identical to TRBD2. Germline-derived CDR1 and CDR2 are MNHEY and SMNVEV (reference sequence). CDR3 size: 17 residues. V shed 5 bases, J shed 3 bases, and the junction held 10 bases outside the gene matches. Written as DNA, the CDR3 is TGTGCCAGCAGTCCGCGGCCGGGACTAGCGGGGTTCTACGAGCAGTACTTC. Its translation: CASSPRPGLAGFYEQYF.

The J gene is TRBJ2-3, the V gene TRBV7-9; 9 nucleotides align to TRBD2. The J segment lost 4 bases and the V segment lost 5 bases, leaving 10 bases of the junction unmatched. Germline CDR1 reads SEHNR; CDR2 reads FQNEAQ (reference sequence). This CDR3 comprises 16 residues. CDR3 protein: CASSLTGAGGADTQYF. In DNA form, the CDR3 reads TGTGCCAGCAGCCTAACGGGGGCGGGAGGGGCAGATACGCAGTATTTT.

The J gene is TRBJ1-5, the V gene TRBV19; 9 bases map to TRBD1. The CDR3 loop spans 18 amino acids. CDR1 is LNHDA and CDR2 is SQIVND in the germline V gene (reference sequence). With V trimmed by 3 bases and J by 0 bases, 9 bases remained unmatched. The CDR3 region has the DNA TGTGCCAGTAGTATCTCTGCGGGACAGGGATATAGCAATCAGCCCCAGCATTTT. Its translation: CASSISAGQGYSNQPQHF.

This clone was counted a single time. The J gene is TRBJ1-3, the V gene TRBV5-5; D is unresolved. The CDR3 is made up of 16 amino acids. V was clipped by 2 bases and J by 0 bases, with 12 bases between them. Germline CDR1 SGHKS, CDR2 YYEKEE (reference sequence). DNA of the CDR3: TGTGCCAGCAGCTTTCTAGGCAGCCACTCTGGAAACACCATATATTTT. It yields the protein CASSFLGSHSGNTIYF.

The V gene is TRBV7-9, the J gene TRBJ2-3; TRBD2 aligns across 7 bases. With 8 bases clipped from V and 2 bases from J, the junction kept 10 bases outside the gene matches. From germline, CDR1 is SEHNR and CDR2 FQNEAQ (reference sequence). There are 15 residues in the CDR3. CDR3 sequence reads: CASGSRGGLTDTQYF. The CDR3 nucleotides read TGTGCCAGCGGCTCGCGCGGGGGACTCACAGATACGCAGTATTTT. Filled out from reference TRBV7-9 and TRBJ2-3, the complete variable domain reads DTGVSQNPRHKITKRGQNVTFRCDPISEHNRLYWYRQTLGQGPEFLTYFQNEAQLEKSRLLSDRFSAERPKGSFSTLEIQRTEQGDSAMYLCASGSRGGLTDTQYFGPGTRLTVL.

This sequence joins TRBV19 and TRBJ2-3; maybe TRBD2 (6 bases). The CDR3 runs 15 residues. Germline CDR1 LNHDA, CDR2 SQIVND (reference sequence). V lost 2 bases to trimming and J lost 0 bases, with 9 bases between them. CDR3 amino acids: CASSIPGASTDTQYF. The CDR3 coding sequence is TGTGCCAGTAGTATACCGGGAGCGAGCACAGATACGCAGTATTTT.

Notes on this clone: A read error may account for a junction end that differs from germline. Written as DNA, the CDR3 is TGTGCCAGCAGCTTCGGCAGGGTTAATTCACCCCCCCACTTT. Translation gives CASSFGRVNSPPHF. The chain has TRBV5-4 and TRBJ1-6; D is possibly TRBD1 (5 bases). The CDR3 loop spans 14 amino acids. From germline, CDR1 is SGHNT and CDR2 YYREEE (reference sequence).

This chain connects TRBV2 to TRBJ2-3; TRBD2 matches at 8 bases. V was clipped by 4 bases and J by 2 bases; unmatched bases: 17. From germline, CDR1 is SNHLY and CDR2 FYNNEI. The CDR3 totals 19 residues. The DNA for the CDR3 is TGTGCCAGCAGTGGGGGTTGGGCGGGAGGTCTCCTTATCACAGATACGCAGTATTTT. This encodes CASSGGWAGGLLITDTQYF.

To note about this clone: Compared with germline, one end of the junction differs, possibly owing to a read error. This sequence joins TRBV27 and TRBJ2-6, with a tentative D call TRBD1 (5 bases). The CDR3 runs 14 residues. Looked up from germline, CDR1 is MNHEY and CDR2 is SMNVEV (reference sequence). The CDR3 protein is CASCQVSGANGLTF. In DNA, the CDR3 is TGTGCCAGCTGTCAGGTCTCTGGGGCCAACGGCCTGACTTTC. Full variable domain (rest looked up from reference TRBV27 and TRBJ2-6): EAQVTQNPRYLITVTGKKLTVTCSQNMNHEYMSWYRQDPGLGLRQIYYSMNVEVTDKGDVPEGYKVSRKEKRNFPLILESPSPNQTSLYFCASCQVSGANGLTFGAGSRLTVL.